The 24 T cell receptor beta chains reported below all come from one sample, sequenced in a study of tumour-infiltrating T cells in Burkitt lymphoma. Here immunoSEQ multiplex PCR was the method, and the copy in TCRdb shows in-frame clones only, minus some. The repertoire includes around 6,500 clones, 15% to 20% of them detected once, and 2.5% to 3.5% sits in the top ten. Sequencing was done on a sample of tumor tissue. These TCRs come from a human donor with diffuse large B-cell lymphoma.

This clone came up a few times. V gene TRBV5-4 combines with J gene TRBJ2-2; no definite D call. Germline-derived CDR1 and CDR2 are SGHNT and YYREEE (reference sequence). Trimming took 5 bases from V and 2 from J, leaving 7 bases between them. The CDR3 covers 13 residues. The CDR3 DNA reads as TGTGCCAGCAGTCAGGCAAACACCGGGGAGCTGTTTTTT. It codes for CASSQANTGELFF.

This clone was counted a few times. This chain connects TRBV5-1 to TRBJ1-2; 11 bases are shared with TRBD1. CDR1 is SGHRS, CDR2 YFSETQ, per germline. Trimming took 0 bases from V and 4 from J; bases not matched to a gene: 5. This CDR3 has 16 amino acids. The CDR3 DNA reads as TGCGCCAGCAGCTTGGCAACCGGGACAGGGGGCTATGGCTACACCTTC. This translates into CASSLATGTGGYGYTF.

The chain uses TRBV7-9 and TRBJ2-5, with 7 bases identical to TRBD2. After removal of 4 bases from V and 1 base from J, the junction contained 3 bases not matched to a gene. The CDR3 spans 14 residues. Germline CDR1 reads SEHNR; CDR2 reads FQNEAQ (reference sequence). CDR3 in DNA: TGTGCCAGCAGCTCAGGCGGGAGCCAAGAGACCCAGTACTTC. It specifies CASSSGGSQETQYF.

This chain connects TRBV19 to TRBJ1-1; weak D call: TRBD1 (6 bases). CDR1 LNHDA and CDR2 SQIVND come from the germline V gene (reference sequence). The V end was cut by 5 bases, the J end by 0 bases, with 13 bases between. The CDR3 is made up of 15 amino acids. CDR3 DNA: TGTGCCAGTAGTGCCCAGGGGCTCATGAACACTGAAGCTTTCTTT. It codes for CASSAQGLMNTEAFF.

This clone has only a few counts. J is TRBJ2-1 and V is TRBV27; D is undetermined. This CDR3 has 14 amino acids. The germline CDR1 and CDR2 sequences are MNHEY and SMNVEV (reference sequence). The V and J ends lost 7 bases and 0 bases respectively, with 10 bases between them. CDR3: CASNTLSSYNEQFF. The CDR3 DNA sequence: TGTGCCAGCAATACCTTGAGCTCCTACAATGAGCAGTTCTTC.

The gene calls are TRBV5-6 and TRBJ2-1, with a weak D call TRBD2 (5 bases). The V end lost 0 bases, the J end lost 12 bases, and 16 bases lay between the germline ends. From germline, CDR1 is SGHDT and CDR2 YYEEEE. This CDR3 is built from 14 residues. This CDR3 reads CASSLGAVPSRQFF. In nucleotides, the CDR3 is TGTGCCAGCAGCTTGGGAGCGGTCCCTTCAAGGCAGTTCTTC.

The chain couples TRBV6-6 to TRBJ2-7, with TRBD2 identical over 13 bases. The germline CDR1 and CDR2 sequences are MNHNY and SVGAGI (reference sequence). The V segment lost 4 bases and the J segment 4 bases; nucleotides outside the gene matches: 4. The CDR3 has 15 residues. The CDR3 is CASSFRTSGSYEQYF. The CDR3 nucleotides read TGTGCCAGCAGTTTTAGGACTAGCGGGAGTTACGAGCAGTACTTC.

This clone occurred a few times. This chain connects TRBV6-5 to TRBJ1-1; D is unresolved. V was clipped by 0 bases and J by 8 bases, with 10 bases between them. Germline V gives CDR1 MNHEY, CDR2 SVGAGI. The CDR3 covers 13 residues. The CDR3: CASSYSRQSEAFF. The CDR3, as DNA: TGTGCCAGCAGTTACTCTAGGCAGAGCGAAGCTTTCTTT.

This clone occurred a few times. The gene calls are TRBV5-1 and TRBJ1-2, with a weak D call TRBD1 (6 bases). The V end was cut by 4 bases, the J end by 4 bases, with 17 bases between. CDR3 length: 15 residues. Germline V lookup: CDR1 SGHRS, CDR2 YFSETQ. CDR3 coding DNA: TGCGCCAGCAGCCCCGACAGGCCGGGTAGCTATGGCTACACCTTC. It encodes CASSPDRPGSYGYTF.

The gene calls are TRBV7-2 and TRBJ2-1; 10 bases agree with TRBD2. This CDR3 has 14 residues. The ends lost 10 bases at V and 3 bases at J; junction bases unmatched: 6. CDR1 SGHTA and CDR2 FQGNSA come from the germline V gene. CDR3 region: CANIAGGRYNEQFF. The CDR3 nucleotides read TGTGCCAACATAGCGGGAGGCCGCTACAATGAGCAGTTCTTC.

The rearrangement uses TRBV19 and TRBJ2-5; the D is unclear. From germline, CDR1 is LNHDA and CDR2 SQIVND (reference sequence). V dropped 3 bases and J dropped 5 bases, with 10 bases sitting between them. This CDR3 is 13 amino acids long. CDR3 bases: TGTGCCAGTAGTATTTTCAACCGGGAGACCCAGTACTTC. This gives the protein CASSIFNRETQYF.

The chain carries TRBV28 and TRBJ2-6; D perhaps matches TRBD1 (5 bases). Trimming pared 5 bases from V and 0 bases from J, leaving 8 bases between. Germline-derived CDR1 and CDR2 are MDHEN and SYDVKM. This CDR3 has 15 amino acids. CDR3 region: CASSVQVSGANVLTF. CDR3 coding DNA: TGTGCCAGCAGTGTACAGGTCTCTGGGGCCAACGTCCTGACTTTC.

This clone has more than one count but fewer than ten. The rearrangement uses TRBV19 and TRBJ2-1; D is ambiguous. The germline V gene has CDR1 LNHDA and CDR2 SQIVND (reference sequence). V dropped 0 bases and J dropped 1 base, with 16 bases sitting between them. There are 18 residues in the CDR3. In DNA form, the CDR3 reads TGTGCCAGTAGTATAGACCTACCTAACCAGAGGTCCTACAATGAGCAGTTCTTC. It specifies CASSIDLPNQRSYNEQFF.

This clone was recorded a few times. The CDR3 nucleotides are TGTGCCAGCAGCCTTCTAGCGCCTTCCTACAATGAGCAGTTCTTC. Protein: CASSLLAPSYNEQFF. V and J are TRBV6-6 and TRBJ2-1; tentatively, D is TRBD2 (6 bases). The length of the CDR3 is 15 residues. V was trimmed by 6 bases and J by 1 base, leaving 13 bases between them. Germline CDR1 and CDR2: MNHNY and SVGAGI (reference sequence).

V usage is TRBV7-2 and J usage is TRBJ1-1; D is unresolved. The V and J ends lost 1 base and 4 bases respectively, with 10 bases between them. From germline, CDR1 is SGHTA and CDR2 FQGNSA. This CDR3 is 14 amino acids long. CDR3 loop: CASSLDAMGTEAFF. The CDR3 nucleotides are TGTGCCAGCAGCTTAGATGCGATGGGCACTGAAGCTTTCTTT.

This clone has a handful of counts. V and J are TRBV7-8 and TRBJ2-5; 9 bases fit TRBD2. After removal of 3 bases from V and 2 bases from J, the junction contained 7 bases not matched to a gene. Per germline, CDR1 SGHVS and CDR2 FQNEAQ. The CDR3 extends over 16 amino acids. CDR3 residues: CASSLGSGRSQETQYF. The CDR3 coding sequence is TGTGCCAGCAGCTTGGGGAGCGGGAGGTCGCAAGAGACCCAGTACTTC.

The V call is TRBV18, the J call TRBJ2-3, with 10 bases that match TRBD2. The CDR3 is 15 residues long. The V gene end was trimmed by 3 bases and the J gene end by 2 bases; junction bases not matched to a gene: 2. Per the germline V gene, CDR1 is KGHSH and CDR2 is LQKENI. The CDR3, as DNA: TGTGCCAGCTCACCCGGACTAGCGGTCACAGATACGCAGTATTTT. This translates into CASSPGLAVTDTQYF.

In DNA, the CDR3 is TGTGCCATCGGTTCGGACGAGCAGTACTTC. This gives the protein CAIGSDEQYF. The chain combines TRBV10-3 with TRBJ2-7; D not resolved. Germline V CDR1 and CDR2: ENHRY, SYGVKD. V lost 8 bases and J lost 5, with 7 bases in between. The CDR3 sequence is 10 residues long.

This clone showed up just a few times. The rearrangement joins TRBV27 to TRBJ2-1; D not certain. Germline V gene sequence: CDR1 MNHEY, CDR2 SMNVEV (reference sequence). Trimming shortened V by 6 bases and J by 0 bases, and 3 bases separated the two germline ends. CDR3 length equals 12 residues. The CDR3 DNA reads as TGTGCCAGCAGGACCTCCTACAATGAGCAGTTCTTC. It specifies CASRTSYNEQFF.

The J gene is TRBJ2-1, the V gene TRBV7-2; 7 positions agree with TRBD2. Germline trimming cut 0 bases from V and 0 bases from J; bases unmatched to any gene: 2. Germline-derived CDR1 and CDR2 are SGHTA and FQGNSA. CDR3 length: 16 residues. CDR3 loop: CASSLAGTISYNEQFF. CDR3 coding DNA: TGTGCCAGCAGCTTAGCGGGGACTATCTCCTACAATGAGCAGTTCTTC.

This clone was seen only a few times. The chain uses TRBV11-2 and TRBJ2-7, with 8 bases that match TRBD2. Germline CDR1 SGHAT, CDR2 FQNNGV. J gave up 4 bases and V 5 bases, and 13 bases lay outside the gene matches. The length of the CDR3 is 16 residues. This CDR3 is CASSLSSGRADYEQYF. The CDR3 bases are TGTGCCAGCAGCCTCTCTTCCGGGAGGGCCGATTACGAGCAGTACTTC.

The chain uses TRBV29-1 and TRBJ2-2; unclear D gene. The germline V gene encodes CDR1 SQVTM and CDR2 ANQGSEA. Trimming pared 7 bases from V and 3 bases from J, leaving 12 bases between. The CDR3 sequence is 13 residues long. CDR3 bases: TGCAGCGCCGTCCAGGTCGACACCGGGGAGCTGTTTTTT. Translated, it gives CSAVQVDTGELFF.

This clone has more than one count but fewer than ten. The chain has TRBV25-1 and TRBJ1-1; perhaps TRBD1 as D (5 bases). The CDR3 is made up of 13 amino acids. Germline V gene sequence: CDR1 MGHDK, CDR2 SYGVNS. With 4 bases removed from V and 0 bases from J, the gap between germline ends came to 6 bases. The CDR3 nucleotides are TGTGCCAGCAGTGCGGGGGTGAACACTGAAGCTTTCTTT. Translation: CASSAGVNTEAFF.

To note about this clone: Within the sample, other DNA sequences also encode this same CDR3. The J gene is TRBJ2-3, the V gene TRBV4-2, with no clear D. Between the trimmed V and J ends, which lost 1 base and 4 bases, there was a span of 6 bases. CDR1 is LGHNA and CDR2 is YNFKEQ in the germline V gene. The CDR3 totals 13 residues. CDR3 region: CASSQVLPDTQYF. DNA for the CDR3: TGTGCCAGCAGCCAAGTCTTACCAGATACGCAGTATTTT.